This TCR beta chain comes out of a study of blood T cell repertoires in COVID-19. Overall study: In each case, the material was cDNA or gDNA derived from T cells, B-cell-depleted T cells, or PBMCs.

The CDR3 has 15 residues. The germline CDR1 and CDR2 sequences are LGHNA and YNFKEQ. Germline trimming cut 4 bases from V and 2 bases from J; bases unmatched to any gene: 2. Points on this clone: This sample also contains other DNA sequences that code for the same CDR3.

Assay used: immunoSEQ multiplex PCR; TCRdb lists only in-frame clones, some missing. The sample contains fewer than 200,000 clones, approximately 84% of which appear only once. Material for sequencing was peripheral blood. The rearrangement links TRBV4-2 to TRBJ2-7; 13 bases are a match to TRBD2. The receptor was derived from a man aged 40-50 years who had recovered from COVID-19. CDR3 loop: CASSLGTSGTYEQYF. CDR3 sequence (DNA): TGTGCCAGCAGCCTGGGGACTAGCGGGACCTACGAGCAGTACTTC.